These T cell receptor beta chains were read from a single sample in a study of T cells after yellow fever vaccination. TCRdb independently ran MiXCR on the 5' RACE reads; one entry per CDR3 protein. The table records 360,000 or so distinct CDR3 sequences, 11% of them present only once. The material was PBMCs, obtained on the day of the first yellow fever vaccination. The receptors come from a man between 18 and 29 years old who received the YFV17D yellow fever vaccine. Both conserved end residues are part of each CDR3. The D gene is left open where the match is weak. The listing skips clone size in some rows; elsewhere it reads once, few, many or a size class.

V	size	D	J	CDR3	DNA
TRBV4-1	few	TRBD1	TRBJ2-3	CASSQPDRGPDTQYF	TGCGCCAGCAGCCAACCCGACAGGGGACCAGATACGCAGTATTTT
TRBV6-1	-	TRBD1	TRBJ2-1	CASTRDRVIRNEQFF	TGTGCCAGCACCAGAGACAGGGTTATACGCAATGAGCAGTTCTTC
TRBV13	many	TRBD1	TRBJ2-3	CASSLDRVTDTQYF	TGTGCCAGCAGCCTGGACAGGGTGACAGATACGCAGTATTTT
TRBV4-3	-	-	TRBJ2-5	CASSQDLGAQETQYF	TGCGCCAGCAGCCAAGATCTGGGGGCTCAAGAGACCCAGTACTTC
TRBV20-1	many	TRBD1	TRBJ2-7	CSAMGQSYEQYF	TGCAGTGCTATGGGACAGTCCTACGAGCAGTACTTC
TRBV12-3/TRBV12-4	few	-	TRBJ1-1	CASSFTNTEAFF	TGTGCCAGCAGTTTCACGAACACTGAAGCTTTCTTT
TRBV20-1	many	TRBD2	TRBJ2-7	CSAKGAGRGRWEQYF	TGCAGTGCCAAGGGAGCGGGGAGGGGACGTTGGGAGCAGTACTTC
TRBV4-1	many	-	TRBJ2-7	CASSAPGSFFEQYF	TGCGCCAGCAGCGCACCCGGGTCGTTCTTCGAGCAGTACTTC
TRBV18	many	TRBD2	TRBJ2-1	CASSPSYSGGSLDEQFF	TGTGCCAGCTCACCATCATACAGCGGGGGATCTCTCGATGAGCAGTTCTTC
TRBV12-3/TRBV12-4	few	TRBD1	TRBJ1-1	CASSSPTGGRDTEAFF	TGTGCCAGCAGTTCTCCGACAGGGGGCAGGGACACTGAAGCTTTCTTT
TRBV4-3	few	-	TRBJ1-6	CASSQIDTGNSPLHF	TGCGCCAGCAGCCAGATAGACACTGGGAATTCACCCCTCCACTTT
TRBV7-2	few	-	TRBJ1-1	CASSDQRNTEAFF	TGTGCCAGCAGCGATCAGAGGAACACTGAAGCTTTCTTT
TRBV4-3	many	-	TRBJ2-2	CASSQAGLVAELFF	TGCGCCAGCAGCCAAGCAGGCTTGGTTGCGGAGCTGTTTTTT
TRBV6-6	few	TRBD1	TRBJ1-2	CASSYGTGQGYTF	TGTGCCAGCAGTTACGGGACAGGGCAAGGCTACACCTTC